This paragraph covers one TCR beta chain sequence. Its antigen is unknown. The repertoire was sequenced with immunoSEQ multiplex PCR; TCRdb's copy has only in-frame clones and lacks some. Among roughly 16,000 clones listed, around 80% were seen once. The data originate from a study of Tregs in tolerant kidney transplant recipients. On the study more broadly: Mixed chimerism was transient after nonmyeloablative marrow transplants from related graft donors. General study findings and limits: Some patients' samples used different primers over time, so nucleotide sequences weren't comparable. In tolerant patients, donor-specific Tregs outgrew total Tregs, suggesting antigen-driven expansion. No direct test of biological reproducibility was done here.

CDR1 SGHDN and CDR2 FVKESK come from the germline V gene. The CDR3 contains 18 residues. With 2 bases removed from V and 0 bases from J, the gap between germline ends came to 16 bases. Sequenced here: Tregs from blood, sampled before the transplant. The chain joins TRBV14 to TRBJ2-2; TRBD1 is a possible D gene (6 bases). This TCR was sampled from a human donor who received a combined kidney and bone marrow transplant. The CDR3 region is CASSQLMTGSSNTGELFF. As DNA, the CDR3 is TGTGCCAGCAGCCAACTGATGACAGGCTCCTCGAACACCGGGGAGCTGTTTTTT. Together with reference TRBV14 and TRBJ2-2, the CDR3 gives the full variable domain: EAGVTQFPSHSVIEKGQTVTLRCDPISGHDNLYWYRRVMGKEIKFLLHFVKESKQDESGMPNNRFLAERTGGTYSTLKVQPAELEDSGVYFCASSQLMTGSSNTGELFFGEGSRLTVL.